The clone carrying this TCR beta chain appeared a few times. Sequencing was performed with immunoSEQ multiplex PCR; in TCRdb, only in-frame clones are kept and a portion is missing. This table has about 53,000 clones, about 73% appearing once. The sort gate was single viable CD3+CD4+CD8-CD45RO+ cells for memory CD4+ T cells. Serostatus was set by detecting CMV pp150, pp28, p38, p52 IgG. CD4+ T cells were isolated by positive magnetic selection. This sample stems from a study of memory CD4+ T cells and cytomegalovirus serostatus. Germline assignment: CDR1 SGDLS and CDR2 YYNGEE. Trimming removed 3 bases from V and 2 bases from J; junction bases left unmatched: 5. The CDR3 has 16 amino acids.

This sequence originates from an adult in good health and CMV-seronegative. This chain connects TRBV9 to TRBJ2-7; the match to TRBD2 covers 13 bases. Sample: memory CD4+ T cells from blood. The DNA of the CDR3 is TGTGCCAGCAGCGAGACTAGCGGGGGGCTACCCTACGAGCAGTACTTC. It is translated as CASSETSGGLPYEQYF.